This T cell receptor (beta chain) was recovered during a study of T cells after yellow fever vaccination. Study-level information: Fractions low in cell number were prepared with SMART-Seq v4 Ultra Low Input. Overall study results and limits: There was a small share of clonotypes that showed up in both the CD4 and CD8 compartments. Clones that expanded after primary vaccination mostly reappeared after the booster (approximately 96% CD4, roughly 87% CD8).

The V end was cut by 0 bases, the J end by 6 bases, with 10 bases between. CDR3 size: 14 residues. Per germline, CDR1 SGHRS and CDR2 YFSETQ. In making TCR cDNA, 5'RACE template switching added a universal primer site and UMIs to it. TCRdb reprocessed the 5' RACE reads with MiXCR, giving one entry per CDR3 protein. The data contain around 550,000 distinct CDR3 sequences, around 21% of them seen just once; the ten biggest clones take up 13% to 15%. For this clonotype: Its antigen remains unidentified.

Source: PBMCs, taken 15 days after the yellow fever booster vaccination. The rearrangement uses TRBV5-1 and TRBJ2-1, with D tentatively TRBD1 or TRBD2 (5 bases each). This receptor was obtained from a man aged 30 to 45 who received the YFV17D yellow fever vaccine. The CDR3 DNA follows: TGCGCCAGCAGCTTGGGAGCAGGGAGCAATGAGCAGTTCTTC. It is translated as CASSLGAGSNEQFF.